This T cell receptor (beta chain) was captured in a study of human T cells and chemical hapten exposure. Germline V gene lookup returns CDR1 SQVTM and CDR2 ANQGSEA. The CDR3 is 12 residues long. The V and J ends lost 4 bases and 4 bases, in that order; junction bases with no gene match: 1. What the library attached to individual cDNA molecules were unique molecular identifiers. In TCRdb, the RACE reads were re-called with MiXCR into one record per CDR3 protein. The sample carries about 120,000 distinct CDR3 sequences, roughly 12% recorded once. Worth noting for this clonotype: Its antigen is not identified.

Notes on the study in general: PT1 expanded TCR counts and patch test score correlated positively. Expanded TCRs formed significantly more large CDR3 similarity clusters than controls.

Sample time point: patch test 1, 2 weeks after DPC sensitization. Documented treatment: therapeutic diphenylcyclopropenone sensitization with weekly scalp DPC. Sequencing started from total RNA isolated from unfractionated whole blood. The specimen comprised whole blood, sampled in connection with sensitization to the hapten diphenylcyclopropenone (DPC). The chain has TRBV29-1 and TRBJ1-5; the match to TRBD1 covers 7 bases. This TCR came from a woman in her forties or fifties with alopecia areata. Some clones in this sample may be carry-over from other donors' samples. In DNA form, the CDR3 reads TGCAGCGTTGGACAGGGTAATCAGCCCCAGCATTTT. Its protein product is CSVGQGNQPQHF.